These 8 T cell receptor beta chains came from one sample sequenced in a study of T cell responses to AZD1222 COVID-19 vaccine. The method was immunoSEQ multiplex PCR; TCRdb's version includes in-frame clones alone and lacks a portion of them. The table lists about 120,000 clones, approximately 86% of them singletons. The material sequenced was peripheral blood, taken on day 0 of AZD1222 vaccination. Every receptor here comes from an adult in good health.

The chain combines TRBV12-5 with TRBJ2-3, with TRBD1 matching 9 bases. The CDR3 runs to 15 residues. Germline trimming cut 6 bases from V and 0 bases from J; bases unmatched to any gene: 4. Per the germline V gene, CDR1 is LGHNT and CDR2 is FRNRAP. For the CDR3, the DNA is TGTGCTAGTGGGAAGGGACAGGGCAGCACAGATACGCAGTATTTT. Translating gives CASGKGQGSTDTQYF.

This chain links TRBV7-8 with TRBJ1-1, with 9 positions matching TRBD1. From germline, CDR1 is SGHVS and CDR2 FQNEAQ. The J segment lost 4 bases and the V segment lost 5 bases, leaving 8 bases of the junction unmatched. CDR3 size: 15 residues. The CDR3 DNA reads as TGTGCCAGCAGCGTTAACACAGGGGGCGGCACTGAAGCTTTCTTT. As protein: CASSVNTGGGTEAFF.

The chain has TRBV5-1 and TRBJ1-3; D remains ambiguous. In germline, CDR1 is SGHRS, CDR2 YFSETQ. The V gene lost 4 bases and the J gene lost 11 bases, with 16 bases spanning the gap. The CDR3 loop spans 13 amino acids. In nucleotides, the CDR3 is TGCGCCAGCAGCGCCGATTCGGGCCTCCCCATATATTTT. This sequence encodes CASSADSGLPIYF.

V is TRBV25-1 and J is TRBJ1-3; D might be TRBD1 (5 bases). Trimming removed 3 bases at V and 6 bases at J, with 12 bases between. Germline CDR1 reads MGHDK; CDR2 reads SYGVNS. The CDR3 contains 14 residues. The CDR3 coding sequence is TGTGCCAGCAGTGAGAGGGGCAGGGCAAACACCATATATTTT. Translation: CASSERGRANTIYF.

The gene calls are TRBV5-4 and TRBJ2-2, with 7 bases matching TRBD2. Germline values: CDR1 SGHNT, CDR2 YYREEE (reference sequence). The CDR3 covers 16 residues. Unmatched junction bases numbered 9, after V lost 3 bases and J lost 4 bases. The CDR3 loop is CASSSSRERGTGELFF. CDR3 nucleotides: TGTGCCAGCAGCTCTTCGCGGGAGCGAGGCACCGGGGAGCTGTTTTTT.

This rearrangement joins TRBV3-1 (or the pseudogene TRBV3-2) to TRBJ2-7; 8 nucleotides align to TRBD2. Trimming at V came to 5 bases and at J to 0 bases, leaving 9 bases not matched to a gene. Germline V lookup: CDR1 LGHDT, CDR2 YNNKEL (reference sequence). This CDR3 region has 16 residues. In DNA form, the CDR3 reads TGTGCCAGCAGCTCTCTGGAGCGGGGGCCCTCCTACGAGCAGTACTTC. The encoded protein is CASSSLERGPSYEQYF.

The chain joins TRBV6-5 to TRBJ2-1, with 8 positions matching TRBD2. In germline, CDR1 is MNHEY, CDR2 SVGAGI. The CDR3 loop spans 15 amino acids. With V trimmed by 6 bases and J by 5 bases, 9 bases remained unmatched. The CDR3 DNA reads as TGTGCCAGCAGCTTACGGGAGGGCCGTCACAATGAGCAGTTCTTC. Translated: CASSLREGRHNEQFF.

This clone was seen more than once but under ten times. Other DNA sequences within the sample encode an identical CDR3. The V call is TRBV14, the J call TRBJ1-2; possible D gene TRBD1, 5 bases. With 0 bases removed from V and 2 bases from J, the gap between germline ends came to 7 bases. The germline V gene encodes CDR1 SGHDN and CDR2 FVKESK. CDR3 length: 14 residues. In DNA form, the CDR3 reads TGTGCCAGCAGCCAAGAAGACAGAAACTATGGCTACACCTTC. Protein sequence: CASSQEDRNYGYTF.